This is a list of T cell receptor beta chains from one sample in a study of T-cell memory formation after mild COVID-19. TCRdb re-analysed the 5' RACE reads in MiXCR, keeping a single row per CDR3 protein. Among about 320,000 distinct CDR3 sequences, 13% to 15% were seen once, and the ten largest hold around 20%. The sample taken for sequencing was PBMCs or a T cell subset sorted from them (not recorded which). Source of these receptors: a man younger than 35 who had mild COVID-19 (a few samples of this study predate the infection). Cell type and time point are not known. Both conserved end residues are part of each CDR3. The order of the fields is J gene, V gene, CDR3 protein.

j_gene: TRBJ2-7
v_gene: TRBV27
CDR3aa: CASSSFRDGSYEQYF

j_gene: TRBJ2-4
v_gene: TRBV4-3
CDR3aa: CASSLPGEAKNIQYF

j_gene: TRBJ2-7
v_gene: TRBV7-2
CDR3aa: CASSAASGGAYEQYF

j_gene: TRBJ2-5
v_gene: TRBV7-2
CDR3aa: CASSPVLGVRETQYF

j_gene: TRBJ2-1
v_gene: TRBV5-1
CDR3aa: CASSLDSRGSGSYNEQFF

j_gene: TRBJ2-1
v_gene: TRBV20-1
CDR3aa: CSARGGAVVNEQFF

j_gene: TRBJ1-5
v_gene: TRBV2
CDR3aa: CASSDLSANQPQHF

j_gene: TRBJ2-1
v_gene: TRBV12-3/TRBV12-4
CDR3aa: CASSSSGEMYNEQFF

j_gene: TRBJ2-3
v_gene: TRBV6-2/TRBV6-3
CDR3aa: CASSPAGTHSTDTQYF

j_gene: TRBJ2-3
v_gene: TRBV20-1
CDR3aa: CSARTDTQYF

j_gene: TRBJ2-1
v_gene: TRBV24-1
CDR3aa: CATSDPTGEFFNEQFF

j_gene: TRBJ2-2
v_gene: TRBV7-9
CDR3aa: CASSLGTGRTSNTGELFF

j_gene: TRBJ1-2
v_gene: TRBV12-3/TRBV12-4
CDR3aa: CASSRDREGGYTF

j_gene: TRBJ2-4
v_gene: TRBV11-2
CDR3aa: CASSGRTSGLLAKNIQYF

j_gene: TRBJ2-1
v_gene: TRBV7-9
CDR3aa: CASSWRDRGYNEQFF

j_gene: TRBJ2-3
v_gene: TRBV7-2
CDR3aa: CASSLGMGSHTQYF

j_gene: TRBJ1-1
v_gene: TRBV9
CDR3aa: CASSEAATWNTEAFF

j_gene: TRBJ2-5
v_gene: TRBV5-1
CDR3aa: CASSRGGSQETQYF

j_gene: TRBJ2-3
v_gene: TRBV20-1
CDR3aa: CSATVGGDTDTQYF

j_gene: TRBJ2-4
v_gene: TRBV6-2/TRBV6-3
CDR3aa: CASSYSSRAKNIQYF

j_gene: TRBJ1-1
v_gene: TRBV29-1
CDR3aa: CSTGGNTEAFF

j_gene: TRBJ1-2
v_gene: TRBV10-3
CDR3aa: CAISDRVRYGYTF

j_gene: TRBJ2-1
v_gene: TRBV12-3/TRBV12-4
CDR3aa: CASSFMASEQFF

j_gene: TRBJ1-2
v_gene: TRBV6-5
CDR3aa: CASSYSFLYGYTF

j_gene: TRBJ1-6
v_gene: TRBV7-2
CDR3aa: CASSLRTDKPLHF

j_gene: TRBJ2-5
v_gene: TRBV7-2
CDR3aa: CASSLWASGETQYF

j_gene: TRBJ2-1
v_gene: TRBV12-3/TRBV12-4
CDR3aa: CASSPRATGDNEQFF

j_gene: TRBJ1-1
v_gene: TRBV6-6
CDR3aa: CASSPGQVTEAFF

j_gene: TRBJ2-2
v_gene: TRBV7-3
CDR3aa: CASSLNRVDGELFF

j_gene: TRBJ1-2
v_gene: TRBV5-5
CDR3aa: CASSLVWTSYGYTF

j_gene: TRBJ2-3
v_gene: TRBV3-1
CDR3aa: CASSQYSGTTRSQYF

j_gene: TRBJ1-6
v_gene: TRBV7-6
CDR3aa: CASSLGDRANSPLHF

j_gene: TRBJ1-4
v_gene: TRBV4-3
CDR3aa: CASSRRGEVGEKLFF

j_gene: TRBJ1-1
v_gene: TRBV12-3/TRBV12-4
CDR3aa: CASSLGGLSTEAFF

j_gene: TRBJ1-6
v_gene: TRBV27
CDR3aa: CASSARAFSPLHF

j_gene: TRBJ1-3
v_gene: TRBV6-5
CDR3aa: CASREQGARGNTIYF

j_gene: TRBJ2-7
v_gene: TRBV29-1
CDR3aa: CSVEDWGLAGESYEQYF

j_gene: TRBJ2-5
v_gene: TRBV6-2/TRBV6-3
CDR3aa: CASSRQFQETQYF

j_gene: TRBJ2-7
v_gene: TRBV7-7
CDR3aa: CASSLREWGPYEQYF

j_gene: TRBJ2-1
v_gene: TRBV6-2/TRBV6-3
CDR3aa: CASRLITGEQFF

j_gene: TRBJ1-1
v_gene: TRBV7-9
CDR3aa: CASSRTQEAFF

j_gene: TRBJ2-1
v_gene: TRBV12-3/TRBV12-4
CDR3aa: CASTRGGYNEQFF

j_gene: TRBJ1-1
v_gene: TRBV29-1
CDR3aa: CSVGADSLVDTEAFF

j_gene: TRBJ1-5
v_gene: TRBV19
CDR3aa: CASTGRDSNQPQHF

j_gene: TRBJ2-3
v_gene: TRBV6-2/TRBV6-3
CDR3aa: CASSYVSFTDTQYF

j_gene: TRBJ2-1
v_gene: TRBV24-1
CDR3aa: CATSDSGTAYNEQFF

j_gene: TRBJ1-2
v_gene: TRBV3-1
CDR3aa: CASSKWDSPDYGYTF

j_gene: TRBJ2-3
v_gene: TRBV7-2
CDR3aa: CASSLVPLMSGRAQYF

j_gene: TRBJ2-5
v_gene: TRBV5-1
CDR3aa: CASSASGWEQETQYF

j_gene: TRBJ2-1
v_gene: TRBV7-8
CDR3aa: CASSLALQGARNEQFF

j_gene: TRBJ2-2
v_gene: TRBV5-1
CDR3aa: CASSPIGVANTGELFF

j_gene: TRBJ1-5
v_gene: TRBV6-2/TRBV6-3
CDR3aa: CASSYSARGLGQPQHF

j_gene: TRBJ2-3
v_gene: TRBV2
CDR3aa: CASSEQAGGSTDTQYF

j_gene: TRBJ1-1
v_gene: TRBV6-1
CDR3aa: CASSPTGLKAFF

j_gene: TRBJ2-3
v_gene: TRBV6-2/TRBV6-3
CDR3aa: CASSYSFSDTQYF

j_gene: TRBJ2-3
v_gene: TRBV7-9
CDR3aa: CASSFRGRADTQYF

j_gene: TRBJ1-1
v_gene: TRBV12-3/TRBV12-4
CDR3aa: CASTPAGSEAFF

j_gene: TRBJ1-2
v_gene: TRBV10-1
CDR3aa: CASSADRGRGYTF

j_gene: TRBJ2-5
v_gene: TRBV20-1
CDR3aa: CSARRLAGAPYQETQYF